This T cell receptor (beta chain) was sequenced during a study of CD8+ T cells in alopecia areata. General observations from the study: One nonresponder makes the tie between baseline CD8+ expansion and response uncertain.

Treatment meaning: oral pan-JAK inhibitor, 5-10 mg twice daily. Germline trimming cut 4 bases from V and 4 bases from J; bases unmatched to any gene: 8. The length of the CDR3 is 15 residues. From germline, CDR1 is SGHRS and CDR2 YFSETQ. After isolation, RNA underwent reverse transcription to generate cDNA as the sequencing template. Using immunoSEQ multiplex PCR, the repertoire was profiled, and TCRdb retains in-frame clones only, with some absent. In the table there are approximately 200,000 clones, 60% of which are singletons. Of note for this clone: What it binds is not known.

The sequence came from a human donor with alopecia areata. The V call is TRBV5-1, the J call TRBJ2-1, with 7 bases matching TRBD1. Material: CD4+ T cells sorted from blood, obtained at week 4, from a patient treated with tofacitinib. Here the CDR3 reads CASSATGDEYNEQFF. The CDR3 coding sequence is TGCGCCAGCAGCGCCACAGGGGACGAGTACAATGAGCAGTTCTTC.